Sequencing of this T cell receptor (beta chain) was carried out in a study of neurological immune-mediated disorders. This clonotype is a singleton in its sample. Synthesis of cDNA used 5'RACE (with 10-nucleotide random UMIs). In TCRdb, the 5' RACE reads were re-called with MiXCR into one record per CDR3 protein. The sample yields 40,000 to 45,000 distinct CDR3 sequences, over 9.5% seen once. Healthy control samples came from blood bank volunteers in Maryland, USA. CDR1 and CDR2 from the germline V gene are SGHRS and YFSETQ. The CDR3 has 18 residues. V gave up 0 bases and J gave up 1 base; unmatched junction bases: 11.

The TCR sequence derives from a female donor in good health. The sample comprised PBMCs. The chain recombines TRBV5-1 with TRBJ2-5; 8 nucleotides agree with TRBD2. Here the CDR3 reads CASSLDRGAAGAQETQYF. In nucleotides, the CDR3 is TGCGCCAGCAGCTTGGATCGAGGGGCAGCGGGGGCCCAAGAGACCCAGTACTTC. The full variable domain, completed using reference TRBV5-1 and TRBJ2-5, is KAGVTQTPRYLIKTRGQQVTLSCSPISGHRSVSWYQQTPGQGLQFLFEYFSETQRNKGNFPGRFSGRQFSNSRSEMNVSTLELGDSALYLCASSLDRGAAGAQETQYFGPGTRLLVL.